This T cell receptor (beta chain) stems from a study of OX40 agonist ivuxolimab in advanced cancers. Study-wide results and limits: At doses 0.1 to 3.0 mg/kg, CD4+ and CD8+ clones expanded.

The assay was immunoSEQ multiplex PCR, and TCRdb's table has in-frame clones only and misses some. Of more than 60,000 clones in the sample, roughly 84% were seen once. This clone has just a few counts. Its antigen remains unidentified. The clonotype was recovered from an adult with an advanced solid tumor such as melanoma, head and neck, liver or kidney cancer. The starting material was CD4+ or CD8+ T cells sorted from blood, obtained in a trial of the OX40 agonist ivuxolimab.

The CDR3 DNA sequence: TGTGCCACCACCGGGACAGATCCTGGAAACACCATATATTTT. Its protein is CATTGTDPGNTIYF. This chain joins TRBV6-5 and TRBJ1-3, with TRBD1 matching 7 bases. The germline V gene has CDR1 MNHEY and CDR2 SVGAGI. V trimming: 10 bases; J trimming: 2 bases; junction bases outside the gene matches: 8. The CDR3 is made up of 14 amino acids.